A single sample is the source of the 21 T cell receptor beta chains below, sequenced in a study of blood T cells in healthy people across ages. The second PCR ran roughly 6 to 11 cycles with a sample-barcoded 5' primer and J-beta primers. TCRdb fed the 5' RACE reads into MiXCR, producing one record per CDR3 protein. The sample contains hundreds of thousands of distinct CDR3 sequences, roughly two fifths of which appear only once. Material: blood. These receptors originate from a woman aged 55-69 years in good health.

The CDR3 DNA reads TGTGCCAGCAGCCACCCTGGGGGTACAGATACGCAGTATTTT. Translating it yields CASSHPGGTDTQYF. This sequence joins TRBV11-3 and TRBJ2-3; the D gene could be TRBD1 or TRBD2 (5 bases each). This CDR3 region has 14 residues. V lost 5 bases and J lost 3, with 12 bases in between. Germline V gene lookup returns CDR1 SGHNT and CDR2 YENEEA.

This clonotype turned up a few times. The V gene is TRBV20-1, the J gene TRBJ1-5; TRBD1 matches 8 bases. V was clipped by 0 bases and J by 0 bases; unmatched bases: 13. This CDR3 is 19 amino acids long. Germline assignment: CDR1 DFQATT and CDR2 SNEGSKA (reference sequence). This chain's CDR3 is CSARDWGAGGDYSNQPQHF. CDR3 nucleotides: TGCAGTGCTAGAGATTGGGGGGCAGGGGGCGATTATAGCAATCAGCCCCAGCATTTT.

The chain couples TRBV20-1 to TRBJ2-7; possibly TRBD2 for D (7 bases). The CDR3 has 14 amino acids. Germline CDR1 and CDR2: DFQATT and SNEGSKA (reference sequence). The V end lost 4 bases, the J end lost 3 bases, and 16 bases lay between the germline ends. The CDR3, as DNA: TGCAGTGCTACAGCTAGCGGAGGGGGCTACGAGCAGTACTTC. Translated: CSATASGGGYEQYF.

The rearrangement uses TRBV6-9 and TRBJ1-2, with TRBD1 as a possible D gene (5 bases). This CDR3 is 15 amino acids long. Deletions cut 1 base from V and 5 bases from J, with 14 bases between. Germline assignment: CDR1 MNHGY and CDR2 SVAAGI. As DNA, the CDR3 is TGTGCCAGCAGTTATTTACGGGGACGGCGATATGGCTACACCTTC. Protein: CASSYLRGRRYGYTF.

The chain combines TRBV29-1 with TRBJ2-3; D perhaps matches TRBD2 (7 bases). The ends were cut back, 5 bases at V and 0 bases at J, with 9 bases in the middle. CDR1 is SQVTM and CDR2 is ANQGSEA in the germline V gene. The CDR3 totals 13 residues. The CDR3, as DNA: TGCAGCGTTAGGGGGGGGAGCACAGATACGCAGTATTTT. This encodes CSVRGGSTDTQYF.

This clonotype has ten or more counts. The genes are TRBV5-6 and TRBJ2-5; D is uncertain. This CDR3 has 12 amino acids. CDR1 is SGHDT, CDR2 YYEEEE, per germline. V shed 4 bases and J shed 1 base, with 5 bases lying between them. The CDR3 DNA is TGTGCCAGCAGCGCTACCCAAGAGACCCAGTACTTC. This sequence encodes CASSATQETQYF.

The CDR3 sequence is CSARLTSDYYNEQFF. The CDR3 nucleotides are TGCAGTGCTAGACTGACTAGCGACTATTACAATGAGCAGTTCTTC. The J gene is TRBJ2-1, the V gene TRBV20-1; 8 bases are a match to TRBD2. There are 15 residues in the CDR3. J lost 4 bases, V lost 2 bases, and 7 bases had no gene match. Germline-derived CDR1 and CDR2 are DFQATT and SNEGSKA (reference sequence).

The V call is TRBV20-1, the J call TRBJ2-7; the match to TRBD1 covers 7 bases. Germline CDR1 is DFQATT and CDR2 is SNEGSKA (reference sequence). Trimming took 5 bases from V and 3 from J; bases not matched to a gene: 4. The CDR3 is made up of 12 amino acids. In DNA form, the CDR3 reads TGCAGTGCTGGGGGACAGAGCTACGAGCAGTACTTC. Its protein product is CSAGGQSYEQYF.

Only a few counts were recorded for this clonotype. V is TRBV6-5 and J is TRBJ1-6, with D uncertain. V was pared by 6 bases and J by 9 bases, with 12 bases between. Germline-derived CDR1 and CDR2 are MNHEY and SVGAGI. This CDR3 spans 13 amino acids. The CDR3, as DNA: TGTGCCAGCAGCTCAGGTGACCGTTCACCCCTCCACTTT. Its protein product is CASSSGDRSPLHF.

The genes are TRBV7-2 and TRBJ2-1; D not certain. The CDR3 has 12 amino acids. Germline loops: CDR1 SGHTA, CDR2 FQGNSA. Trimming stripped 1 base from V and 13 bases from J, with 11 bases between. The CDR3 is CASSLGFGYQFF. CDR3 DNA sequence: TGTGCCAGCAGCTTAGGATTCGGGTACCAGTTCTTC.

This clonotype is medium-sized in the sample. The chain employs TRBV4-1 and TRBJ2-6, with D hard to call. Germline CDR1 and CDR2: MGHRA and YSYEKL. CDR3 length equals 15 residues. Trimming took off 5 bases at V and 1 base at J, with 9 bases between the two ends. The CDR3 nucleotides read TGCGCCAGCAGCGCCCATTCTTCTGGGGCCAACGTCCTGACTTTC. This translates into CASSAHSSGANVLTF.

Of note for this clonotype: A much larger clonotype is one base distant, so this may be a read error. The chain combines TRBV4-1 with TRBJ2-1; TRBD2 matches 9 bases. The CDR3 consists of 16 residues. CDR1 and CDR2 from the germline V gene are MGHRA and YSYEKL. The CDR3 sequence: CASSRLAEVSCNEQFF. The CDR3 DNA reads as TGCGCCAGCAGCAGACTAGCGGAGGTCTCCTGCAATGAGCAGTTCTTC.

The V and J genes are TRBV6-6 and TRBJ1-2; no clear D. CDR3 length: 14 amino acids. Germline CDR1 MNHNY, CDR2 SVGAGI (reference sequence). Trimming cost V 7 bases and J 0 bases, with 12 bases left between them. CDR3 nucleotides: TGTGCCAGCAATACCGCACGTACTAACTATGGCTACACCTTC. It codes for CASNTARTNYGYTF.

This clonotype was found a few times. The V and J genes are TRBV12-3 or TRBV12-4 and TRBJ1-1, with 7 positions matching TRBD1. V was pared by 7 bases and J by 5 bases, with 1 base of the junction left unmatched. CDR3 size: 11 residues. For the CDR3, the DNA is TGTGCCAGCACCAGGGGGACTGAAGCTTTCTTT. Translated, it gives CASTRGTEAFF.

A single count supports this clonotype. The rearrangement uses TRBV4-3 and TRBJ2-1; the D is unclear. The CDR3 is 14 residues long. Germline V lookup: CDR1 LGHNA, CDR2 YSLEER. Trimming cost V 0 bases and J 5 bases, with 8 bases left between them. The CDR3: CASSQELVNNEQFF. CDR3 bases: TGCGCCAGCAGCCAAGAGTTAGTGAACAATGAGCAGTTCTTC.

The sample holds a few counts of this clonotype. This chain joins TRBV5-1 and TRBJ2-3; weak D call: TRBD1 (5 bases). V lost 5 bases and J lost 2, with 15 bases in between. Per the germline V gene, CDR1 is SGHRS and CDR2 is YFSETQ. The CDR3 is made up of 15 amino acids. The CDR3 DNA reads TGCGCCAGCAGTGGGATAGGGGCCCTCACAGATACGCAGTATTTT. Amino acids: CASSGIGALTDTQYF.

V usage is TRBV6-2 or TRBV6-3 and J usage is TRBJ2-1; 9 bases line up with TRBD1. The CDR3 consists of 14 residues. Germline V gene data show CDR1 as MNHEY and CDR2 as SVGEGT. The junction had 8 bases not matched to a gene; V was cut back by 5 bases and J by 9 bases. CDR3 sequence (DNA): TGTGCCAGCAGTCAGTGGACAGGGGATGGTGAGCAGTTCTTC. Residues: CASSQWTGDGEQFF.

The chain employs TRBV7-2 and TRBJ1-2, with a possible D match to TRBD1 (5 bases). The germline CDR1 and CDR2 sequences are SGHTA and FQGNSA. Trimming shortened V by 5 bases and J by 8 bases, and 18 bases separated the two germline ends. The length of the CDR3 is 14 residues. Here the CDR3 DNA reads TGTGCCAGCAGCACAAGTTCAGGGACGAGGGGCTACACCTTC. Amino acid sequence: CASSTSSGTRGYTF.

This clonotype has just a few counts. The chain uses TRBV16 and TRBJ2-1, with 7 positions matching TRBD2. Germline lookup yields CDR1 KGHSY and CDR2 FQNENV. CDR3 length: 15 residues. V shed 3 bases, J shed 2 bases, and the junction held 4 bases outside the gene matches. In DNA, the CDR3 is TGTGCCAGCAGCCAGGGCGGGGGACCCTACAATGAGCAGTTCTTC. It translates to CASSQGGGPYNEQFF.

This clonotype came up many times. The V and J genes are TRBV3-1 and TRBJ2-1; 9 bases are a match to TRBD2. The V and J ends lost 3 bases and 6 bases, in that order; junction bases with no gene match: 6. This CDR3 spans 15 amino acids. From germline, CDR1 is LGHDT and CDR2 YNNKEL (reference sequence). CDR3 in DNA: TGTGCCAGCAGCCAGGATAGCGGGAGTTTCAATGAGCAGTTCTTC. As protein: CASSQDSGSFNEQFF.

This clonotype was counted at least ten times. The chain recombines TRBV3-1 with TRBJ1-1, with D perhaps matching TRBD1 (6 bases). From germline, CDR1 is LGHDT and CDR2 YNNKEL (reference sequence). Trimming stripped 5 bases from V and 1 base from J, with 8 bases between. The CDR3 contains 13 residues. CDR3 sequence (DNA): TGTGCCAGCAGCACGACAGGGAACACTGAAGCTTTCTTT. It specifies CASSTTGNTEAFF.